These 21 T cell receptor beta chains share one sample of origin, sequenced in a study of breast tumors, draining lymph nodes, adjacent tissues. TCRdb redid the calling of the multiplex PCR reads with MiXCR, one entry per CDR3 protein. This sample has 30,000 to 40,000 distinct CDR3 sequences, with approximately 37% found just once. Sequencing was carried out using breast tumor tissue. The receptors originated from a female donor with breast cancer. Some clones in this sample may be carry-over from other donors' samples.

This clonotype was counted a few times. The J gene is TRBJ2-7, the V gene TRBV27; 7 nucleotides align to TRBD2. Germline V CDR1 and CDR2: MNHEY, SMNVEV (reference sequence). There are 13 residues in the CDR3. The V and J ends lost 6 bases and 3 bases, in that order; junction bases with no gene match: 5. The chain's CDR3 is CASRRERRYEQYF. The CDR3 region has the DNA TGTGCCAGCAGGCGGGAGCGGCGCTACGAGCAGTACTTC.

There are many counts of this clonotype. This chain uses TRBV2 with TRBJ2-3; maybe TRBD1 (6 bases). Trimming took 6 bases from V and 2 from J, leaving 15 bases between them. There are 15 residues in the CDR3. Germline V CDR1 and CDR2: SNHLY, FYNNEI. The CDR3 loop is CASRMTRGTTDTQYF. CDR3 DNA: TGTGCCAGCAGGATGACCAGGGGCACCACAGATACGCAGTATTTT.

The chain carries TRBV13 and TRBJ2-7; no reliable D call. This CDR3 has 11 amino acids. Germline V gene data show CDR1 as PRHDT and CDR2 as FYEKMQ (reference sequence). V was cut by 5 bases and J by 6 bases, with 8 bases left in between. The CDR3 region has the DNA TGTGCCAGCAGCGCGACGGGCGAGCAGTACTTC. Its translation: CASSATGEQYF.

This clonotype showed up many times. This chain connects TRBV9 to TRBJ2-2; TRBD2 aligns across 10 bases. V lost 4 bases and J lost 7; bases outside the gene matches: 4. The germline V gene has CDR1 SGDLS and CDR2 YYNGEE. The CDR3 is 14 amino acids. CDR3 coding DNA: TGTGCCAGCAGCCGGACTAGCGGAGGCGGGGAGCTGTTTTTT. This translates into CASSRTSGGGELFF. Filled out from reference TRBV9 and TRBJ2-2, the complete variable domain reads DSGVTQTPKHLITATGQRVTLRCSPRSGDLSVYWYQQSLDQGLQFLIQYYNGEERAKGNILERFSAQQFPDLHSELNLSSLELGDSALYFCASSRTSGGGELFFGEGSRLTVL.

This clonotype was observed many times. The chain links TRBV7-8 to TRBJ2-1; D call uncertain. Trimming pared 4 bases from V and 1 base from J, leaving 11 bases between. The CDR3 has 15 amino acids. Germline V CDR1 and CDR2: SGHVS, FQNEAQ. Written as DNA, the CDR3 is TGTGCCAGCAGCTCGGACCGGCGGTCCTACAATGAGCAGTTCTTC. Its protein product is CASSSDRRSYNEQFF.

There are a few counts of this clonotype. The CDR3 DNA reads TGTGCCAGCAGTGACTCGACTAGCGGGAGGTCGGAGACCCAGTACTTC. Its protein product is CASSDSTSGRSETQYF. The V gene is TRBV6-4, the J gene TRBJ2-5; 13 positions agree with TRBD2. V shed 0 bases, J shed 5 bases, and the junction held 3 bases outside the gene matches. CDR1 is MRHNA, CDR2 SNTAGT, per germline. The CDR3 totals 16 residues.

This clonotype was detected ten times or more. This chain links TRBV9 with TRBJ2-1; D call uncertain. The CDR3 has 13 residues. V was trimmed by 0 bases and J by 9 bases, leaving 10 bases between them. Germline CDR1 and CDR2: SGDLS and YYNGEE. CDR3: CASSVGNSVEQFF. CDR3 in DNA: TGTGCCAGCAGCGTAGGTAACTCCGTTGAGCAGTTCTTC.

This clonotype was seen repeatedly, ten times or more. The chain uses TRBV24-1 and TRBJ1-5; tentatively, D is TRBD1 (6 bases). The CDR3 has 14 amino acids. Germline CDR1 is KGHDR and CDR2 is SFDVKD. Trimming removed 4 bases at V and 7 bases at J, with 13 bases between. The CDR3 region is CATSEDRRGQPQHF. Here the CDR3 DNA reads TGTGCCACCAGTGAGGACAGACGCGGGCAGCCCCAGCATTTT.

This clonotype was seen repeatedly, ten times or more. The chain has TRBV5-8 and TRBJ1-4, with D unclear. This CDR3 is 12 amino acids long. Germline V gene data show CDR1 as SGHTS and CDR2 as YDEGEE. V was pared by 4 bases and J by 7 bases, with 8 bases between. As DNA, the CDR3 is TGTGCCAGCAGCCCGCGGGGTGAAAAACTGTTTTTT. It encodes CASSPRGEKLFF. Variable domain in full (rest from reference TRBV5-8 and TRBJ1-4): EAGVTQSPTHLIKTRGQQATLRCSPISGHTSVYWYQQALGLGLQFLLWYDEGEERNRGNFPPRFSGRQFPNYSSELNVNALELEDSALYLCASSPRGEKLFFGSGTQLSVL.

With regard to this clonotype: A much larger clone differs by one base, so this may be a read error. V and J are TRBV12-3 or TRBV12-4 and TRBJ2-7; 9 bases fit TRBD2. The CDR3 is 16 amino acids. The CDR3: CASSLKLATSGYERYF. CDR3 sequence (DNA): TGTGCCAGCAGTTTAAAGCTCGCGACTAGCGGCTACGAGCGGTACTTC.

This clonotype has at least ten counts. The V call is TRBV20-1, the J call TRBJ2-5, with 11 bases lining up with TRBD2. CDR1 DFQATT and CDR2 SNEGSKA come from the germline V gene (reference sequence). The CDR3 extends over 16 amino acids. V shed 3 bases and J 5 bases; nucleotides not matched to a gene: 11. CDR3 protein: CSARDPRLAGLETQYF. For the CDR3, the DNA is TGCAGTGCTAGGGACCCGCGACTAGCGGGACTTGAGACCCAGTACTTC.

This clonotype was detected many times. The J gene is TRBJ2-5, the V gene TRBV9, with a tentative D call TRBD2 (6 bases). The germline V gene encodes CDR1 SGDLS and CDR2 YYNGEE. Trimming removed 2 bases from V and 2 bases from J, with 10 bases in between. The CDR3 has 14 residues. Here the CDR3 DNA reads TGTGCCAGCAGCGTCGGGACTTCACAAGAGACCCAGTACTTC. It encodes CASSVGTSQETQYF.

In this sample, this clonotype turned up a few times. This may come from a read error, since a much larger clone is one base off. The genes are TRBV2 and TRBJ1-4; D not certain. CDR3 length: 16 amino acids. CDR1 and CDR2 from the germline V gene are SNHLY and FYNNEI. CDR3 bases: TGTGCCAGCAGTTCTGACGGCCCTGCAACTAATGAAAAACCGTTTTTT. This gives the protein CASSSDGPATNEKPFF.

This clonotype was seen at least ten times. The V call is TRBV5-8, the J call TRBJ2-7; 11 bases agree with TRBD2. The junction had 4 bases not matched to a gene; V was cut back by 4 bases and J by 1 base. This CDR3 comprises 15 residues. Germline lookup yields CDR1 SGHTS and CDR2 YDEGEE. CDR3 in DNA: TGTGCCAGCAGCCCGACTAGCGGGAAATCCTACGAGCAGTACTTC. Translated: CASSPTSGKSYEQYF.

The chain couples TRBV10-3 to TRBJ2-3, with 9 nucleotides matching TRBD1. V was clipped by 10 bases and J by 5 bases; unmatched bases: 10. CDR3 length: 14 residues. Looked up from germline, CDR1 is ENHRY and CDR2 is SYGVKD. The CDR3, as DNA: TGTGCCACAGGTACAGGGGGCGGTGGAGATACGCAGTATTTT. Encoded protein: CATGTGGGGDTQYF.

The CDR3 DNA reads TGTGCCAGCAGCAGCTACAGGGGACTAGCGGGACGCGAGCAGTACTTC. Protein: CASSSYRGLAGREQYF. The chain links TRBV12-3 or TRBV12-4 to TRBJ2-7; 13 bases agree with TRBD2. V lost 6 bases and J lost 6; bases outside the gene matches: 11. The CDR3 contains 16 residues.

V usage is TRBV6-5 and J usage is TRBJ1-1; 8 bases align to TRBD1. Germline V gives CDR1 MNHEY, CDR2 SVGAGI. The trim removed 6 bases at V and 5 bases at J, leaving 8 bases unmatched. The CDR3 runs to 14 residues. CDR3 in amino acids: CASSPRGRETEAFF. The CDR3 nucleotides read TGTGCCAGCAGCCCCAGGGGGCGCGAGACTGAAGCTTTCTTT.

The DNA for the CDR3 is TGCAGTGCCGACTTCAGCGAAAAACTGTTTTTT. It yields the protein CSADFSEKLFF. This chain connects TRBV20-1 to TRBJ1-4; D is undetermined. Per the germline V gene, CDR1 is DFQATT and CDR2 is SNEGSKA (reference sequence). Trimming took 6 bases from V and 8 from J, leaving 10 bases between them. This CDR3 contains 11 residues.

This clonotype has a single count. In this CDR3 the conserved last residue, phenylalanine or tryptophan, is missing, so a read error is likely. This chain uses TRBV5-1 with TRBJ2-1; 7 nucleotides align to TRBD2. From germline, CDR1 is SGHRS and CDR2 YFSETQ. The CDR3 loop spans 15 amino acids. V lost 0 bases, J lost 5 bases, and 5 bases stayed unmatched. The CDR3 sequence: CASSLGGGGDNEQFL. The CDR3, as DNA: TGCGCCAGCAGCTTGGGGGGGGGAGGGGACAATGAGCAGTTCCTC.

The chain is built from TRBV20-1 and TRBJ2-3, with TRBD2 matching 7 bases. Looked up from germline, CDR1 is DFQATT and CDR2 is SNEGSKA (reference sequence). Germline trimming cut 0 bases from V and 2 bases from J; bases unmatched to any gene: 11. The CDR3 loop spans 17 amino acids. This chain's CDR3 is CSARDGGREGHTDTQYF. CDR3 coding DNA: TGCAGTGCTAGAGATGGTGGGAGGGAGGGGCACACAGATACGCAGTATTTT.

In this sample, this clonotype turned up once. The chain combines TRBV7-9 with TRBJ2-7, with 9 bases matching TRBD2. Germline V gives CDR1 SEHNR, CDR2 FQNEAQ (reference sequence). The CDR3 has 14 residues. The V and J ends lost 8 bases and 3 bases, in that order; junction bases with no gene match: 8. CDR3 loop: CASGRGGAYYEQYF. The CDR3 nucleotides read TGTGCCAGCGGACGCGGGGGGGCCTACTACGAGCAGTACTTC.